The sample holds many counts of the clone carrying this TCR beta chain. Its antigen is undetermined. The data were obtained in a study of T cell repertoires in cytomegalovirus infection. Study-wide background: CMV epitopes used comprised recently identified HLA-C-restricted ones and well-studied HLA-B-restricted ones. The public TCR beta signatures pointed to both CMV infection and matching HLA type.

TCRdb called the reads again in MiXCR, with one record for every CDR3 protein. The sample has approximately 350,000 distinct CDR3 sequences, roughly 34% seen once; the top ten hold about 13%. This CDR3 has 17 amino acids. CDR1 is SGHNT and CDR2 is YENEEA in the germline V gene. V lost 4 bases and J lost 7; bases outside the gene matches: 17. The source was cultured PBMCs, collected from culture after CMV antigen stimulation. The V gene is TRBV11-3, the J gene TRBJ1-2, with TRBD1 identical over 8 bases. This receptor was obtained from a human donor in good health (CMV status not recorded). Some clones in this sample may be carry-over from other donors' samples. CDR3 residues: CASSSQASSGGFAGYTF. In DNA, the CDR3 is TGTGCCAGCAGCTCCCAGGCGAGTTCAGGGGGCTTCGCTGGCTACACCTTC. Filled out from reference TRBV11-3 and TRBJ1-2, the complete variable domain reads EAGVVQSPRYKIIEKKQPVAFWCNPISGHNTLYWYLQNLGQGPELLIRYENEEAVDDSQLPKDRFSAERLKGVDSTLKIQPAELGDSAVYLCASSSQASSGGFAGYTFGSGTRLTVV.